This T cell receptor (beta chain) was recorded in a study of blood T cells in healthy people across ages. Isolating PBMCs gave at least 6.5 million of these cells per sample. Sample-barcoded 5' priming and a J-beta primer mix drove a second PCR of about 7 to 11 cycles. Every single cDNA molecule received a tag from a template-switch adaptor with 12 random nucleotides. MiXCR, run by TCRdb on the 5' RACE reads, gives a single entry per CDR3 protein. The sample consists of 700,000 to 850,000 distinct CDR3 sequences, 35% to 40% of them appearing once. General study results and limits: Among T cells, TCR beta diversity per million cells dropped roughly linearly as age rose. As naive T cell percentage varied, TCR beta diversity correlated strongly with it.

The CDR3 runs 12 residues. The germline V gene encodes CDR1 SGHTA and CDR2 FQGNSA. Trimming left V 5 bases short and J 8 bases short, with 12 bases between. This clonotype has a handful of counts. Antigen specificity is unknown. The TCR was taken from a man aged 18 to 35 in good health. The sample consisted of blood. The chain employs TRBV7-2 and TRBJ1-1; maybe TRBD1 (5 bases). The CDR3 DNA sequence: TGTGCCAGCAGCCAGGGACGGGTGGAAGCTTTCTTT. Protein sequence: CASSQGRVEAFF.